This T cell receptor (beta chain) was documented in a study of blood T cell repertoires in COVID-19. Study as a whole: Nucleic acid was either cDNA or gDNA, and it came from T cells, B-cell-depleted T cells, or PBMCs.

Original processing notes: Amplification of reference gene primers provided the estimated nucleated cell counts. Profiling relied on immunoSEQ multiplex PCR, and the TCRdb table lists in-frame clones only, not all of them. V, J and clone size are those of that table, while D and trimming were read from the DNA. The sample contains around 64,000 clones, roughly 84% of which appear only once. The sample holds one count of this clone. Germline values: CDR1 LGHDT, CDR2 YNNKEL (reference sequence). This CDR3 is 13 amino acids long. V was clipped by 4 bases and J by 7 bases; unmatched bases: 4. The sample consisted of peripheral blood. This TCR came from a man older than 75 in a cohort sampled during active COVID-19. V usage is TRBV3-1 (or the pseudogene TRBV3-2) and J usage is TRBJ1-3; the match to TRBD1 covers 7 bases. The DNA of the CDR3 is TGTGCCAGCAGCCGGGGACAGAGGAACACCATATATTTT. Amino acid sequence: CASSRGQRNTIYF.